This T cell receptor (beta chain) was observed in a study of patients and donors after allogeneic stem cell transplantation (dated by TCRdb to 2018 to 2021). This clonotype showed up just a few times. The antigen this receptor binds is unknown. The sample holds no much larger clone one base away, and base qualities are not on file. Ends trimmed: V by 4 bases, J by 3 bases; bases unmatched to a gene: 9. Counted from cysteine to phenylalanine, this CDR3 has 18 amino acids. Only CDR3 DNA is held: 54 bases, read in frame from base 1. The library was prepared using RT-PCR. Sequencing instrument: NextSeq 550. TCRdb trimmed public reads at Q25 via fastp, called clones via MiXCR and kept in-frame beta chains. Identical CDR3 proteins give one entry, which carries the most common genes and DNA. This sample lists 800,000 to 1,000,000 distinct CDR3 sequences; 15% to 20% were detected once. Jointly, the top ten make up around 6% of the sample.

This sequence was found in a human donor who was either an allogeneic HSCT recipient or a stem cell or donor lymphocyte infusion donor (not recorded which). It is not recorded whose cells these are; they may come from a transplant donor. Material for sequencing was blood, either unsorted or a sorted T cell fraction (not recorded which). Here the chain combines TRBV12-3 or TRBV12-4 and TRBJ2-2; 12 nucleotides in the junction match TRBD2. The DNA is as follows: TGTGCCAGCAGTTCCCCGGCTAGCGGGAGGGCCGACACCGGGGAGCTGTTTTTT. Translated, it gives CASSSPASGRADTGELFF.